This T cell receptor (beta chain) was obtained from a study of T cell clones after liver transplantation. Study-level background: Until 12-24 months post-transplant, subjects got standard immunosuppression and no induction. Blood was drawn pre-transplant, before withdrawal, and after full or failed withdrawal. Study results and limitations: Low donor cell numbers restricted donor-reactive repertoire measurement in two subjects. In 5 of 8 subjects, circulating graft-donor-reactive CD4 TCRbeta sequences fell significantly after transplant.

Trimming took off 9 bases at V and 3 bases at J, with 22 bases between the two ends. The CDR3 consists of 16 residues. CDR1 is SGHNT and CDR2 is YYREEE in the germline V gene (reference sequence). As for this clone: Its specificity is unknown.

Assay: immunoSEQ multiplex PCR; the TCRdb copy retains only in-frame clones and omits some. Of some 70,000 clones detected, around 80% appear once; the ten largest clones hold roughly 0.54%. The sequence was obtained from a human donor who received a liver transplant. Specimen: CD4+ T cells from blood, collected before liver transplant. This chain links TRBV5-4 with TRBJ2-1; D perhaps matches TRBD2 (7 bases). The CDR3 DNA reads TGTGCCACCCTTCCTAGGGGGGGCGCAGTCTACAATGAGCAGTTCTTC. Its protein is CATLPRGGAVYNEQFF.